The 10 T cell receptor beta chains given below trace back to one sample, sequenced in a study of T cell repertoires in cytomegalovirus infection. Their recognized antigens are unknown. Via MiXCR, TCRdb re-called the reads, giving one row per CDR3 protein. The table shows around 100,000 distinct CDR3 sequences, with 42% occurring only once. The sample in question was CD8+ T cells from cultured PBMCs, obtained from culture after CMV antigen stimulation. These TCRs come from a human donor in good health (CMV status not recorded). Some clones in this sample may be carry-over from other donors' samples.

The chain carries TRBV7-2 and TRBJ2-2; the D gene could be TRBD1 or TRBD2 (5 bases each). V shed 5 bases and J shed 2 bases, with 15 bases lying between them. This CDR3 comprises 16 residues. Germline V CDR1 and CDR2: SGHTA, FQGNSA. DNA for the CDR3: TGTGCCAGCAGCCCCCCCCGGGGCGGAAACACCGGGGAGCTGTTTTTT. Translating gives CASSPPRGGNTGELFF.

This chain joins TRBV11-2 and TRBJ2-1, with a tentative D call TRBD2 (6 bases). Trimming left V 5 bases short and J 0 bases short, with 23 bases between. Germline CDR1 SGHAT, CDR2 FQNNGV. CDR3 length: 19 amino acids. DNA of the CDR3: TGTGCCAGCAGCAATGGGGACTGGGAAGGGGCTTTCTCCTACAATGAGCAGTTCTTC. Its translation is CASSNGDWEGAFSYNEQFF.

The chain carries TRBV27 and TRBJ1-4; D call uncertain. The V gene lost 5 bases and the J gene lost 8 bases, with 6 bases spanning the gap. Germline CDR1 reads MNHEY; CDR2 reads SMNVEV (reference sequence). The CDR3 is 11 residues long. Written as DNA, the CDR3 is TGTGCCAGCAGTCGAGGAGAAAAACTGTTTTTT. Its translation: CASSRGEKLFF.

This chain connects TRBV7-9 to TRBJ1-3, with 7 nucleotides matching TRBD1. CDR1 and CDR2 (germline): SEHNR, FQNEAQ (reference sequence). The CDR3 extends over 15 amino acids. With V trimmed by 2 bases and J by 1 base, 2 bases remained unmatched. CDR3 residues: CASSLPGQSGNTIYF. The CDR3 DNA follows: TGTGCCAGCAGCTTACCGGGACAGTCTGGAAACACCATATATTTT.

A few counts support this clonotype. This CDR3 reads CASREGDTEAFF. CDR3 DNA sequence: TGTGCCAGTAGAGAAGGGGACACTGAAGCTTTCTTT. This chain connects TRBV19 to TRBJ1-1; the D gene is possibly TRBD1 (5 bases). Trimming pared 6 bases from V and 3 bases from J, leaving 8 bases between. Germline loops: CDR1 LNHDA, CDR2 SQIVND (reference sequence). The CDR3 spans 12 residues.

The V call is TRBV7-9, the J call TRBJ2-5, with D possibly being TRBD2 (6 bases). The CDR3 covers 15 residues. With 5 bases removed from V and 1 base from J, the gap between germline ends came to 14 bases. Germline values: CDR1 SEHNR, CDR2 FQNEAQ (reference sequence). The CDR3 sequence: CASSPWGESQETQYF. The CDR3 DNA follows: TGTGCCAGCAGCCCCTGGGGGGAGTCCCAAGAGACCCAGTACTTC.

This clonotype has just a few counts. V is TRBV7-2 and J is TRBJ2-7; no clear D gene. V lost 4 bases to trimming and J lost 0 bases, with 7 bases between them. Germline CDR1 is SGHTA and CDR2 is FQGNSA. The CDR3 loop spans 13 amino acids. The CDR3 DNA is TGTGCCAGCAGCTCCTGGAGCTCCTACGAGCAGTACTTC. It translates to CASSSWSSYEQYF.

The rearrangement uses TRBV19 and TRBJ2-5; D gene uncertain. This CDR3 is 14 amino acids long. The germline CDR1 and CDR2 sequences are LNHDA and SQIVND (reference sequence). V lost 3 bases, J lost 5 bases, and 13 bases lay in between. The CDR3 DNA follows: TGTGCCAGTAGTATTTCCGGGCATGGGGAGACCCAGTACTTC. Protein product: CASSISGHGETQYF. The full variable domain, rest sourced from reference TRBV19 and TRBJ2-5, is DGGITQSPKYLFRKEGQNVTLSCEQNLNHDAMYWYRQDPGQGLRLIYYSQIVNDFQKGDIAEGYSVSREKKESFPLTVTSAQKNPTAFYLCASSISGHGETQYFGPGTRLLVL.

This clonotype has only one observation. The rearrangement joins TRBV7-6 to TRBJ1-2; D ambiguous. V lost 4 bases to trimming and J lost 2 bases, with 8 bases between them. CDR1 and CDR2 from the germline V gene are SGHVS and FNYEAQ. The CDR3 contains 13 residues. CDR3 nucleotide sequence: TGTGCCAGCAGCTCGACAATCAACTATGGCTACACCTTC. This encodes CASSSTINYGYTF.

The chain combines TRBV19 with TRBJ1-5; D is unclear. In germline, CDR1 is LNHDA, CDR2 SQIVND (reference sequence). Trimming removed 5 bases from V and 2 bases from J, with 13 bases in between. The CDR3 runs to 15 residues. The CDR3 coding sequence is TGTGCCAGTAGTCCAGGAATCTCGGGCAATCAGCCCCAGCATTTT. Its protein is CASSPGISGNQPQHF. Supplemented by reference TRBV19 and TRBJ1-5, the full variable domain reads DGGITQSPKYLFRKEGQNVTLSCEQNLNHDAMYWYRQDPGQGLRLIYYSQIVNDFQKGDIAEGYSVSREKKESFPLTVTSAQKNPTAFYLCASSPGISGNQPQHFGDGTRLSIL.